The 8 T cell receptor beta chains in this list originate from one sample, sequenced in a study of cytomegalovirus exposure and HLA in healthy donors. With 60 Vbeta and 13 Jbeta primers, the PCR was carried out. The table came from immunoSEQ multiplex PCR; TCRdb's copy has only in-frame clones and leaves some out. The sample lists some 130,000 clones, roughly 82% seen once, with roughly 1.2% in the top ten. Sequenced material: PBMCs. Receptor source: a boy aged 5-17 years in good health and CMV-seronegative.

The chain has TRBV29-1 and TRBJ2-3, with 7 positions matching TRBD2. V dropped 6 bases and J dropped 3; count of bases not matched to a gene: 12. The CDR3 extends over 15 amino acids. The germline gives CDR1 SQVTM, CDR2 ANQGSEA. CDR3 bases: TGCAGCGTCAGCGGGGTGCAGGGTCAAACAGATACGCAGTATTTT. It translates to CSVSGVQGQTDTQYF.

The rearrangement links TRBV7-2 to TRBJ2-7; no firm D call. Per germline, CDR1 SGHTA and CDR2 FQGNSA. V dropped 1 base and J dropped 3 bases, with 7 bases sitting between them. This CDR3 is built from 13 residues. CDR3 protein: CASSLGQNYEQYF. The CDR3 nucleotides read TGTGCCAGCAGCTTAGGACAAAACTACGAGCAGTACTTC.

The CDR3 spells CASSPGENTEAFF. DNA of the CDR3: TGTGCCAGCTCGCCCGGGGAGAACACTGAAGCTTTCTTT. This chain joins TRBV6-5 and TRBJ1-1; D uncertain. This CDR3 is built from 13 residues. V was trimmed by 8 bases and J by 1 base, leaving 11 bases between them. The V gene's germline CDR1 is MNHEY and CDR2 SVGAGI.

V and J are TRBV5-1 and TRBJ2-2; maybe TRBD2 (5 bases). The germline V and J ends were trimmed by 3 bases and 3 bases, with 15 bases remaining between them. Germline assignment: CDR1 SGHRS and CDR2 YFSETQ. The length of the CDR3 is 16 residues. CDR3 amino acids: CASSSSGGRDTGELFF. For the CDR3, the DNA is TGCGCCAGCAGCTCGTCGGGCGGGCGGGACACCGGGGAGCTGTTTTTT.

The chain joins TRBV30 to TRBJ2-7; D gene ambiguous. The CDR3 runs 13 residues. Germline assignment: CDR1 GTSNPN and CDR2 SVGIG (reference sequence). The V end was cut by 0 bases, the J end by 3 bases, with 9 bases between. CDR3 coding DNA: TGTGCCTGGAGTGTTGATAGCTACTACGAGCAGTACTTC. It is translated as CAWSVDSYYEQYF. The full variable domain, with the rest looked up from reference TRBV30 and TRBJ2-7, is SQTIHQWPATLVQPVGSPLSLECTVEGTSNPNLYWYRQAAGRGLQLLFYSVGIGQISSEVPQNLSASRPQDRQFILSSKKLLLSDSGFYLCAWSVDSYYEQYFGPGTRLTVT.

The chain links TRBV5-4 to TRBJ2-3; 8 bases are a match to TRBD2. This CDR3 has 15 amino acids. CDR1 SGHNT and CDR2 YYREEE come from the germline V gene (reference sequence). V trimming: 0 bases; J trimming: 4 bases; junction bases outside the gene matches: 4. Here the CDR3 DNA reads TGTGCCAGCAGCTTGGAAACGGGAGGGGCAGATACGCAGTATTTT. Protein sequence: CASSLETGGADTQYF.

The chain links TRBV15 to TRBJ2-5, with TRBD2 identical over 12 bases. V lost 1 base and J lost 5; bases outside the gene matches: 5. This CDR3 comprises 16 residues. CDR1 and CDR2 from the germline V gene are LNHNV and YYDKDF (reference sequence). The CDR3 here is CATSRGTLAGGETQYF. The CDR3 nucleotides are TGTGCCACCAGCAGAGGAACCCTAGCGGGAGGGGAGACCCAGTACTTC. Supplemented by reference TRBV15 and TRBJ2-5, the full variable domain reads DAMVIQNPRYQVTQFGKPVTLSCSQTLNHNVMYWYQQKSSQAPKLLFHYYDKDFNNEADTPDNFQSRRPNTSFCFLDIRSPGLGDTAMYLCATSRGTLAGGETQYFGPGTRLLVL.

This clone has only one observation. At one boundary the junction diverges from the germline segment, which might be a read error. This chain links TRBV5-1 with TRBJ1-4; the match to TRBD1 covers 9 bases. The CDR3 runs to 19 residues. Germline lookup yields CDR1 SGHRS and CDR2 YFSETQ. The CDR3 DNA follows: TGCGCCAGCAGATTGGGACAGGGCTCCCCCGTTGCAACTAATGAAAAACTGTTTTTT. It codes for CASRLGQGSPVATNEKLFF. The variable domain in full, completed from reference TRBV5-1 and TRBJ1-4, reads KAGVTQTPRYLIKTRGQQVTLSCSPISGHRSVSWYQQTPGQGLQFLFEYFSETQRNKGNFPGRFSGRQFSNSRSEMNVSTLELGDSALYLCASRLGQGSPVATNEKLFFGSGTQLSVL.